This TCR beta chain was sequenced for a study of blood T cell repertoires in COVID-19 (TCRdb year 2020). Some background on the complete study: The collaborator samples originated in the United States, Italy and Spain and spanned the acute and convalescent phases of COVID-19. The prospective study material was composed of cDNA or gDNA derived from T cells, B-cell-depleted T cells, or PBMCs. Deeply sampled blood TCRbeta repertoires from subjects exposed to, actively infected with, or recovered from COVID-19 were included in the dataset. A freely available public database, intended as a resource for researchers studying the immune response to SARS-CoV-2, is where the repertoires were released. The samples were drawn from the first 160 participants of the ongoing ImmuneRACE study and from 950 to 1,500 subjects provided by 6 global collaborators. A de-identified subject ID, COVID-19 status, age in years and sex were almost always included in the sample metadata. Where available, HLA class I and class II types were taken from metadata supplied by the sample provider and were not determined by assay-based typing. What the authors observed across the whole study: The amount of clinical and demographic metadata varied by source and participant and was provided uncurated.

V sheds 6 bases and J sheds 0 bases, leaving 11 bases between their ends. From cysteine to phenylalanine, the CDR3 is 15 amino acids long. Only the CDR3 part of the read is kept: 45 bases, read in frame from the first base. Based on the germline V gene, the CDR1 and CDR2 sequences are MDHEN and SYDVKM. In the prospective study, participants were roughly 18 to 95 years old, resided in fewer than 25 geographic areas of the United States, and were enrolled through a virtual design. To assign participants to cohorts, the prospective study relied on clinical history that participants themselves reported in a screening survey and a study questionnaire. Recovered participants in ImmuneRACE Cohort 3 were defined by two consecutive negative NP/OP PCR tests, clearance by a healthcare professional, or resolution of symptoms. In the prospective study, whole blood, serum and a nasopharyngeal or oropharyngeal swab were collected from each participant by mobile phlebotomists. Participants in the prospective study had the option to provide additional blood draws and questionnaires over a 2-month period. Prospective study blood samples were shipped either frozen or at room temperature before DNA extraction.

TCRbeta CDR3 regions were amplified from genomic DNA using the immunoSEQ Assay, a bias-controlled multiplex PCR. The original methods were these. Nucleated cell counts per sample were estimated from amplification of reference gene primers within the assay. Sequence reads were collapsed and filtered to measure the absolute abundance of every unique TCRbeta CDR3 rearrangement. Productive Simpson clonality was computed per sample as the square root of Simpson's diversity index over productive rearrangements. Drawn from immuneACCESS, this table holds only the in-frame rearrangements with V and J called that TCRdb kept. Clones are partly lost; checked studies trace under half to an unresolved V gene and leave the rest unexplained. V and J calls and clone size follow that table, whereas D and trimming were derived from the DNA. Across this sample there are 170,000 or so clones, with just over 85% seen only once. The top ten constitute roughly 9% of the sample.

About this clone itself: It lacks a known antigen. Base qualities are missing; no much larger clone stands one base away.

The chain uses TRBV28 and TRBJ1-4, with TRBD1 tentatively as D gene (5 bases match). What was sequenced was PBMCs or T cells enriched from blood (not recorded which). The sequence derives from a woman aged 18-29 years who had recovered from COVID-19. The DNA sequence reads TGTGCCAGCAGCCCCTCGACAGCAACTAATGAAAAACTGTTTTTT. Its protein product is CASSPSTATNEKLFF.